Following are 19 T cell receptor beta chains from one sample sequenced in a study of T cell responses to AZD1222 COVID-19 vaccine. Repertoires were generated with immunoSEQ multiplex PCR, while TCRdb's copy carries only in-frame clones and drops some. Found here are 150,000 or so clones, around 90% of them singletons; the top ten hold approximately 5.3%. The input for sequencing was peripheral blood, taken on day 0 of AZD1222 vaccination. These receptors all stem from an adult in good health.

J is TRBJ2-1 and V is TRBV19, with 10 bases fitting TRBD2. The CDR3 spans 15 residues. The V and J ends lost 2 bases and 6 bases, in that order; junction bases with no gene match: 4. Germline-derived CDR1 and CDR2 are LNHDA and SQIVND (reference sequence). The CDR3, as DNA: TGTGCCAGTAGTATAACTAGCGGGGCCTTCAATGAGCAGTTCTTC. Translation: CASSITSGAFNEQFF.

The chain uses TRBV4-1 and TRBJ2-7; D might be TRBD1 (5 bases). This CDR3 has 18 amino acids. Germline assignment: CDR1 MGHRA and CDR2 YSYEKL. V was trimmed by 0 bases and J by 0 bases, leaving 18 bases between them. CDR3 sequence reads: CASSQEGSPDTRSYEQYF. The CDR3 DNA reads TGCGCCAGCAGCCAAGAGGGCTCGCCGGACACTCGCTCCTACGAGCAGTACTTC.

The genes are TRBV19 and TRBJ2-7; 9 bases agree with TRBD2. Unmatched junction bases numbered 13, after V lost 10 bases and J lost 6 bases. This CDR3 is built from 14 residues. Germline V gene data show CDR1 as LNHDA and CDR2 as SQIVND (reference sequence). This CDR3 is CATKATAGGREQYF. DNA for the CDR3: TGTGCCACCAAGGCGACAGCGGGAGGTCGCGAGCAGTACTTC. The full variable domain, its missing parts supplied by reference TRBV19 and TRBJ2-7, is DGGITQSPKYLFRKEGQNVTLSCEQNLNHDAMYWYRQDPGQGLRLIYYSQIVNDFQKGDIAEGYSVSREKKESFPLTVTSAQKNPTAFYLCATKATAGGREQYFGPGTRLTVT.

The chain links TRBV23-1 to TRBJ1-5; D possibly corresponds to TRBD1 (6 bases). Being an ORF, TRBV23-1 has a function that is uncertain. V lost 0 bases and J 3 bases, leaving 18 bases between the germline ends. CDR3 length: 18 amino acids. CDR3 residues: CASSQSIGKGTYNQPQHF. The CDR3 DNA reads as TGCGCCAGCAGTCAATCGATCGGGAAGGGGACATACAATCAGCCCCAGCATTTT.

This chain joins TRBV18 and TRBJ2-4; D assignment may be TRBD1 or TRBD2 (5 bases each). CDR1 is KGHSH and CDR2 is LQKENI in the germline V gene. The CDR3 extends over 19 amino acids. The germline V and J ends were trimmed by 4 bases and 0 bases, with 22 bases remaining between them. The CDR3: CASSQIRDGEFLAKNIQYF. For the CDR3, the DNA is TGTGCCAGCTCACAAATCCGGGACGGTGAATTTTTAGCCAAAAACATTCAGTACTTC.

The chain joins TRBV6-2 or TRBV6-3 to TRBJ2-1; D is undetermined. V dropped 0 bases and J dropped 4 bases, with 10 bases sitting between them. CDR1 MNHEY and CDR2 SVGEGT come from the germline V gene. CDR3 length: 15 amino acids. CDR3 nucleotides: TGTGCCAGCAGTTACTCGAGTTTGCAGTACAATGAGCAGTTCTTC. Translating it yields CASSYSSLQYNEQFF.

The chain uses TRBV6-5 and TRBJ1-2; tentative D call: TRBD1 (5 bases). The CDR3 has 13 amino acids. The germline V gene encodes CDR1 MNHEY and CDR2 SVGAGI. V was cut by 6 bases and J by 2 bases, with 10 bases left in between. The CDR3 spells CASRVTGNYGYTF. The CDR3 coding sequence is TGTGCCAGCAGGGTCACAGGAAACTATGGCTACACCTTC.

The chain carries TRBV7-2 and TRBJ2-2, with D unclear. This CDR3 contains 15 residues. From germline, CDR1 is SGHTA and CDR2 FQGNSA. Trimming shortened V by 4 bases and J by 4 bases, and 13 bases separated the two germline ends. The CDR3 sequence is CASSSPNRGTGELFF. Here the CDR3 DNA reads TGTGCCAGCAGCTCCCCCAACCGCGGCACCGGGGAGCTGTTTTTT.

The V and J genes are TRBV25-1 and TRBJ2-1, with 7 bases fitting TRBD2. The CDR3 has 16 residues. Losses at the gene ends were 0 bases for V and 4 bases for J; bases not matched to a gene: 6. CDR1 is MGHDK, CDR2 SYGVNS, per germline. The CDR3 sequence: CASSEYAGVGYNEQFF. DNA for the CDR3: TGTGCCAGCAGTGAATACGCGGGAGTGGGTTACAATGAGCAGTTCTTC.

The V gene is TRBV29-1, the J gene TRBJ2-7; TRBD2 aligns across 9 bases. The CDR3 extends over 12 amino acids. The trim removed 4 bases at V and 3 bases at J, leaving 1 base unmatched. Germline V gene lookup returns CDR1 SQVTM and CDR2 ANQGSEA. The CDR3 loop reads CSVVREGYEQYF. In DNA form, the CDR3 reads TGCAGCGTTGTGCGGGAGGGCTACGAGCAGTACTTC.

The V call is TRBV14, the J call TRBJ1-1; tentative D call: TRBD1 (6 bases). The CDR3 loop spans 13 amino acids. The germline V gene encodes CDR1 SGHDN and CDR2 FVKESK. V lost 3 bases and J 11 bases, leaving 16 bases between the germline ends. The CDR3 DNA is TGTGCCAGCAGCCATTACAGCCGGACAGTTGCTTTCTTT. Translation gives CASSHYSRTVAFF.

This clone was detected only once. The gene calls are TRBV27 and TRBJ2-4, with D perhaps matching TRBD1 (6 bases). Germline V gives CDR1 MNHEY, CDR2 SMNVEV (reference sequence). CDR3 size: 18 residues. V lost 6 bases, J lost 6 bases, and 27 bases lay in between. This chain's CDR3 is CASSLTQDRGEGGNIQYF. The CDR3 coding sequence is TGTGCCAGCAGCTTAACCCAGGACAGAGGTGAAGGAGGAAACATTCAGTACTTC.

This sequence joins TRBV20-1 and TRBJ2-7; 7 bases are shared with TRBD2. The trim removed 6 bases at V and 7 bases at J, leaving 6 bases unmatched. This CDR3 spans 11 amino acids. In germline, CDR1 is DFQATT, CDR2 SNEGSKA (reference sequence). In nucleotides, the CDR3 is TGCAGTGCAGGCGGGAGAGGGGAGCAGTACTTC. The encoded protein is CSAGGRGEQYF.

This clone has a single count. The CDR3 bases are TGTGCCAGCAGCGTTAGCGGGAGGGAGACCTACGAGCAGTACTTC. It is translated as CASSVSGRETYEQYF. This chain links TRBV9 with TRBJ2-7; 11 positions match TRBD2. The CDR3 consists of 15 residues. The V gene end was trimmed by 2 bases and the J gene end by 2 bases; junction bases not matched to a gene: 3. CDR1 and CDR2 (germline): SGDLS, YYNGEE.

V usage is TRBV10-3 and J usage is TRBJ1-6; 7 bases are a match to TRBD1. Germline V gives CDR1 ENHRY, CDR2 SYGVKD. V shed 6 bases and J 10 bases; nucleotides not matched to a gene: 6. This CDR3 is built from 13 residues. CDR3 residues: CAIRPGQNSPLHF. The CDR3 nucleotides read TGTGCCATCAGACCGGGACAGAACTCACCCCTCCACTTT.

The chain couples TRBV6-6 to TRBJ1-3; unclear D gene. The V gene's germline CDR1 is MNHNY and CDR2 SVGAGI (reference sequence). The CDR3 covers 10 residues. Trimming left V 7 bases short and J 7 bases short, with 5 bases between. The CDR3, as DNA: TGTGCCAGCAAACTGAACACCATATATTTT. It encodes CASKLNTIYF.

The V gene is TRBV11-3, the J gene TRBJ2-2; 12 nucleotides align to TRBD2. V was pared by 5 bases and J by 1 base, with 5 bases of the junction left unmatched. This CDR3 has 17 residues. CDR1 and CDR2 from the germline V gene are SGHNT and YENEEA. The CDR3 spells CASSPGLAGMNTGELFF. DNA for the CDR3: TGTGCCAGCAGCCCAGGACTAGCGGGGATGAACACCGGGGAGCTGTTTTTT.

The chain combines TRBV27 with TRBJ2-1; D is perhaps TRBD1 (6 bases). Trimming removed 7 bases from V and 0 bases from J, with 16 bases in between. This CDR3 spans 16 amino acids. CDR1 and CDR2 (germline): MNHEY, SMNVEV (reference sequence). CDR3 loop: CASTTNRDSSYNEQFF. The CDR3 DNA is TGTGCCAGCACTACTAACAGGGATAGCTCCTACAATGAGCAGTTCTTC.

V and J are TRBV27 and TRBJ2-1; 7 nucleotides line up with TRBD1. J lost 4 bases, V lost 5 bases, and 8 bases had no gene match. Looked up from germline, CDR1 is MNHEY and CDR2 is SMNVEV (reference sequence). The CDR3 length is 15 residues. CDR3 in DNA: TGTGCCAGCAGTCCCCGACAGGGATTATACAATGAGCAGTTCTTC. Amino acid sequence: CASSPRQGLYNEQFF.